The source of this TCR beta chain is a study of cytomegalovirus exposure and HLA in healthy donors. Across the whole study: Among 150 million to 200 million T cells, an earlier analysis found around 100 million unique TCR beta sequences. Counted in an early data release were approximately 80 million unique TCRs from HLA-typed donors. Regarding the study as a whole: According to a later analysis, donors in an Asian-associated ancestry cluster reportedly had fewer N-insertions than the roughly 720-donor mean. Cytomegalovirus-associated TCR beta chains were listed, numbering approximately 150.

This CDR3 has 13 amino acids. Looked up from germline, CDR1 is KGHSH and CDR2 is LQKENI. V gave up 2 bases and J gave up 5 bases; unmatched junction bases: 1. The PCR employed 60 Vbeta primers together with 13 Jbeta primers. Using immunoSEQ multiplex PCR, the repertoire was profiled, and TCRdb retains in-frame clones only, with some absent. The sample gives about 180,000 clones, 77% of which show up once; around 1.5% is in the top ten. As to this clone: Its specificity is unknown. Other nucleotide sequences from this sample produce the same CDR3.

The sequenced sample was PBMCs. This chain uses TRBV18 with TRBJ1-1; 8 bases align to TRBD1. This TCR was sampled from a man between 18 and 35 years old in good health and CMV-seronegative. The CDR3 nucleotides read TGTGCCAGCTCACCAGACAGGGGTACTGAAGCTTTCTTT. Translated, it gives CASSPDRGTEAFF.